The clone carrying this T cell receptor (beta chain) has at least ten counts. The antigen is not known. This entry comes from a study of T-cell reconstitution after alpha-beta-depleted transplantation in children. Points from the study as a whole: Reportedly, only several hundred clones from non-depleted graft cells drove alpha-beta T-cell counts at about two months.

As it was prepared, the TCRbeta library received unique molecular identifiers. TCRdb re-analysed the PCR reads in MiXCR, keeping a single row per CDR3 protein. This table holds roughly 16,000 distinct CDR3 sequences, around an eighth found once. Per the germline V gene, CDR1 is SGHDT and CDR2 is YYEEEE. Trimming pared 4 bases from V and 0 bases from J, leaving 6 bases between. The CDR3 runs to 13 residues. The chain joins TRBV5-6 to TRBJ2-3; no clear D. The receptor comes from a boy less than two years old who had a stem cell transplant for Wiskott-Aldrich syndrome, so the T cells may come from the graft donor. Material: PBMCs, mostly from graft donor cells, obtained 180 days after TCRalphabeta/CD19-depleted stem cell transplant. The CDR3 spells CASSTPSTDTQYF. DNA for the CDR3: TGTGCCAGCAGCACTCCTAGCACAGATACGCAGTATTTT. The full variable domain, with the rest looked up from reference TRBV5-6 and TRBJ2-3, is DAGVTQSPTHLIKTRGQQVTLRCSPKSGHDTVSWYQQALGQGPQFIFQYYEEEERQRGNFPDRFSGHQFPNYSSELNVNALLLGDSALYLCASSTPSTDTQYFGPGTRLTVL.